This passage covers 11 T cell receptor beta chains from one sample sequenced in a study of CD4 T cells in relation to SARS-CoV-2 and coronaviruses (dated by TCRdb to about 2021). These receptors lack a known antigen. Library preparation employed the immunoSEQ multiplex PCR assay. TCRdb holds this immuneACCESS table with in-frame rearrangements only. Some clones are missing; in checked studies, unresolved V genes explain under half, and the rest has no known cause. The sample table holds more than 35,000 clones, of which roughly 73% were seen once. Of the sample, about a fifth is held by the ten largest clones. Sequencing used memory CD4+ T cells from PBMCs, cultured in vitro. The cell subset or site label, as the study defines it: memory (non-naive) CD4+ T cells. These receptors were collected from an adult with COVID-19.

J is TRBJ2-1 and V is TRBV7-9, with TRBD2 matching over 8 bases. Looked up from germline, CDR1 is SEHNR and CDR2 is FQNEAQ (reference sequence). After removal of 1 base from V and 13 bases from J, the junction contained 3 bases not matched to a gene. The CDR3 extends over 12 amino acids. The DNA of the CDR3 is TGTGCCAGCAGCTTAGGTAGCGGGGATCAGTTCTTC. It yields the protein CASSLGSGDQFF.

The chain carries TRBV6-5 and TRBJ1-1, with 9 bases lining up with TRBD1. This CDR3 region has 13 residues. CDR1 is MNHEY, CDR2 SVGAGI, per germline. Trimming took 10 bases from V and 6 from J; bases not matched to a gene: 9. The CDR3 sequence is CATWGGQGPEAFF. CDR3 coding DNA: TGTGCCACCTGGGGGGGACAGGGCCCTGAAGCTTTCTTT.

This rearrangement joins TRBV6-4 to TRBJ2-1, with D possibly matching TRBD2 (6 bases). V gave up 4 bases and J gave up 3 bases, with 7 bases separating them. CDR1 MRHNA and CDR2 SNTAGT come from the germline V gene. The CDR3 extends over 13 amino acids. In DNA form, the CDR3 reads TGTGCCAGCAGTGCGGGGGACTACAATGAGCAGTTCTTC. Protein: CASSAGDYNEQFF.

The chain links TRBV7-9 to TRBJ2-2; D unresolved. V was trimmed by 3 bases and J by 6 bases, leaving 11 bases between them. The CDR3 covers 14 residues. The germline CDR1 and CDR2 sequences are SEHNR and FQNEAQ (reference sequence). The CDR3 sequence: CASSFSDTAGELFF. CDR3 in DNA: TGTGCCAGCAGCTTTAGTGATACCGCCGGGGAGCTGTTTTTT.

The chain combines TRBV19 with TRBJ1-5, with TRBD1 identical over 9 bases. This CDR3 comprises 15 residues. V dropped 6 bases and J dropped 5; count of bases not matched to a gene: 8. Germline assignment: CDR1 LNHDA and CDR2 SQIVND (reference sequence). This CDR3 reads CASRRDRDIHQPQHF. In DNA, the CDR3 is TGTGCCAGTAGGCGGGACAGGGATATCCATCAGCCCCAGCATTTT.

The chain recombines TRBV6-2 or TRBV6-3 with TRBJ2-5; 8 bases map to TRBD2. In germline, CDR1 is MNHEY, CDR2 SVGEGT. V shed 6 bases and J 2 bases; nucleotides not matched to a gene: 5. The CDR3 totals 14 residues. The CDR3 reads CASSGGGQQETQYF. The CDR3 nucleotides are TGTGCCAGCAGCGGGGGGGGTCAGCAAGAGACCCAGTACTTC.

The table lists this clone with a few counts. The rearrangement links TRBV5-1 to TRBJ1-3; tentative D call: TRBD1 (5 bases). CDR1 and CDR2 from the germline V gene are SGHRS and YFSETQ. There are 14 residues in the CDR3. The V end lost 0 bases, the J end lost 4 bases, and 8 bases lay between the germline ends. The CDR3 protein is CASSLGDLGNTIYF. CDR3 sequence (DNA): TGCGCCAGCAGCTTGGGGGACCTCGGAAACACCATATATTTT.

The chain is built from TRBV30 and TRBJ2-7; TRBD2 is a possible D gene (6 bases). Per germline, CDR1 GTSNPN and CDR2 SVGIG (reference sequence). This CDR3 comprises 14 residues. V dropped 0 bases and J dropped 0 bases, with 9 bases sitting between them. CDR3: CAWSVGGSSYEQYF. CDR3 coding DNA: TGTGCCTGGAGTGTAGGAGGGAGCTCCTACGAGCAGTACTTC.

This clone appeared a single time. CDR3 in DNA: TGTGCCAGCAGCCAGACGGTTCTGGACTATGGCTACACCTTC. Its protein product is CASSQTVLDYGYTF. J is TRBJ1-2 and V is TRBV3-1 (or the pseudogene TRBV3-2); the D is unclear. CDR3 length equals 14 residues. V lost 3 bases and J 3 bases, leaving 11 bases between the germline ends. Per germline, CDR1 LGHDT and CDR2 YNNKEL (reference sequence).

Concerning this clone: Other DNA sequences within the sample encode an identical CDR3. V and J are TRBV25-1 and TRBJ2-1; TRBD1 aligns across 11 bases. The CDR3 has 16 residues. Germline CDR1 reads MGHDK; CDR2 reads SYGVNS. J gave up 3 bases and V 4 bases, and 5 bases lay outside the gene matches. DNA of the CDR3: TGTGCCAGCAGTGCATCCGGGACAGGGGGCTACAATGAGCAGTTCTTC. It codes for CASSASGTGGYNEQFF. The entire variable domain, with the rest obtained from reference TRBV25-1 and TRBJ2-1, is as follows: EADIYQTPRYLVIGTGKKITLECSQTMGHDKMYWYQQDPGMELHLIHYSYGVNSTEKGDLSSESTVSRIRTEHFPLTLESARPSHTSQYLCASSASGTGGYNEQFFGPGTRLTVL.

This clone was observed a few times. The chain is built from TRBV3-1 (or the pseudogene TRBV3-2) and TRBJ2-3, with 13 bases lining up with TRBD2. Germline CDR1 reads LGHDT; CDR2 reads YNNKEL (reference sequence). The V segment lost 4 bases and the J segment 5 bases; nucleotides outside the gene matches: 0. This CDR3 spans 14 amino acids. CDR3 sequence: CASSRTSGRDTQYF. CDR3 bases: TGTGCCAGCAGCCGGACTAGCGGGAGAGATACGCAGTATTTT.